These T cell receptor beta chains were read from a single sample in a study of Tregs in tolerant kidney transplant recipients. Assay used: immunoSEQ multiplex PCR; TCRdb lists only in-frame clones, some missing. The data hold tens of thousands of clones, with 65% to 85% observed a single time. The sample taken for sequencing was CD4+ T cells from blood. These receptors all stem from a human donor in good health. The CDR3 runs from the conserved cysteine through the conserved F or W. A D gene is named only where the DNA matches it firmly. Only part of the rows carry a size: once, few, many, or a class if the clone is expanded.

TRBV6-6,.,TRBJ2-2,once,TGTGCCAGCAGTTACGTAGGGGCGAACACCGGGGAGCTGTTTTTT,CASSYVGANTGELFF
TRBV19,.,TRBJ1-2,.,TGTGCCAGTAGTATAAGACCCAGGGTGACCTATGGCTACACCTTC,CASSIRPRVTYGYTF
TRBV25-1,.,TRBJ2-6,.,TGTGCCAGCAGTGGAACCGGGGGGGCCAACGTCCTGACTTTC,CASSGTGGANVLTF
TRBV7-9,.,TRBJ1-3,.,TGTGCCAGCAGCTTACGGGGACCCCGGGACACCATATATTTT,CASSLRGPRDTIYF
TRBV2,.,TRBJ2-5,.,TGTGCCAGCGGCCGGGTTACGCCCACCGAGACCCAGTACTTC,CASGRVTPTETQYF
TRBV2,.,TRBJ2-3,few,TGTGCCACCGCCCCCTCGAGGAGCACAGATACGCAGTATTTT,CATAPSRSTDTQYF
TRBV18,TRBD1,TRBJ1-3,few,TGTGCCAGCCGAACCCTAGACAGGGGCCTCGGAAACACCATATATTTT,CASRTLDRGLGNTIYF
TRBV7-3,.,TRBJ2-7,.,TGTGCCAGCAGCCCACATAAAGATGCGGTATTGGAGCAGTACTTC,CASSPHKDAVLEQYF
TRBV5-1,.,TRBJ2-2,.,TGCGCCAGCAGCCTGCAGGGGACCGGGGAGCTGTTTTTT,CASSLQGTGELFF
TRBV27,.,TRBJ2-7,.,TGTGCCTGCAAGGCGGTGGGGGACGCGGCCCTCGAGCAGTACTTC,CACKAVGDAALEQYF
TRBV6-5,.,TRBJ1-2,.,TGTGCCAGCAGTTACGGCCAGGCCTCCGGCTACACCTTC,CASSYGQASGYTF
TRBV7-3,TRBD1,TRBJ1-1,.,TGTGCCAGCTCGGGACAGGGCCCGGCCATGAACACTGAAGCTTTCTTT,CASSGQGPAMNTEAFF
TRBV5-1,.,TRBJ1-1,.,TGCGCCAGCAGCTTGTTCAGGGCAAACACTGAAGCTTTCTTT,CASSLFRANTEAFF
TRBV5-5,TRBD1,TRBJ1-4,.,TGTGCCAGCAGCTTAGGCCCCAGGGGGCAGGATGAAAAACTGTTTTTT,CASSLGPRGQDEKLFF
TRBV10-3,.,TRBJ2-1,.,TGTGCCATCAGGGGCGATCGGGATGAGCAGTTCTTC,CAIRGDRDEQFF
TRBV4-1,.,TRBJ1-4,.,TGCGCCAGCAGTCCCGGGACCCTCCGGGAAAAACTGTTTTTT,CASSPGTLREKLFF
TRBV9,TRBD2,TRBJ2-7,.,TGTGCCAGCAGCGTAGAGCCTAGCGGGAGCGTCTACGAGCAGTACTTC,CASSVEPSGSVYEQYF
TRBV7-6,.,TRBJ2-1,.,TGTGCCAGCAGCTTGGCAGTCGGGGGCAATGAGCAGTTCTTC,CASSLAVGGNEQFF
TRBV9,TRBD2,TRBJ2-3,.,TGTGCCAGCAGCGTGGTAGCGGGAGATGGGACAGATACGCAGTATTTT,CASSVVAGDGTDTQYF
TRBV7-3,.,TRBJ2-5,once,TGTGCCAGCATCCTACGCTTGTCTTTCCGGTGGGAGACCCAGTACTTC,CASILRLSFRWETQYF
TRBV9,.,TRBJ1-1,.,TGTGCCAGCAGCGCAAATATGAACACTGAAGCTTTCTTT,CASSANMNTEAFF
TRBV2,.,TRBJ1-1,.,TGTGCCAGCACCCAAGGAACAGGGTACACTGAAGCTTTCTTT,CASTQGTGYTEAFF
TRBV4-2,.,TRBJ2-7,.,TGTGCCAGCAGCCAAGTCGCTGGGAGCTACGAGCAGTACTTC,CASSQVAGSYEQYF
TRBV20-1,.,TRBJ1-3,.,TGCAGTGGGAGGACGGGAAACACCATATATTTT,CSGRTGNTIYF
TRBV19,.,TRBJ1-2,.,TGTGCCAGTAGTATTCGGGGGTCTAACTATGGCTACACCTTC,CASSIRGSNYGYTF
TRBV5-4,.,TRBJ2-5,.,TGTGCCAGCAGCTTGGGGGGTAAGGCCCAAGAGACCCAGTACTTC,CASSLGGKAQETQYF
TRBV5-1,.,TRBJ1-1,.,TGCGCCAGCAGCTTAGGGGGAGTCACTGAAGCTTTCTTT,CASSLGGVTEAFF
TRBV20-1,.,TRBJ2-1,.,TGCAGTGCTGGAGAGTACAATGAGCAGTTCTTC,CSAGEYNEQFF
TRBV12-5,TRBD2,TRBJ2-3,few,TGTGCTAGTGGTTTGGTAATCAGCGGGGGGTACACAGATACGCAGTATTTT,CASGLVISGGYTDTQYF
TRBV2,.,TRBJ2-1,.,TGTGCCAGCAGATACGCGAACCCGACAGGAACGGGGGGTTCGGGCTACAATGAGCAGTTCTTC,CASRYANPTGTGGSGYNEQFF
TRBV19,.,TRBJ1-4,.,TGTGCCAGTCAATTTAAGGGGACAAGAGGTGAAAAACTGTTTTTT,CASQFKGTRGEKLFF
TRBV11-2,TRBD1,TRBJ2-7,once,TGTGCCAGCAGCCGAGGGACAGGGGGCTACGAGCAGTACTTC,CASSRGTGGYEQYF
TRBV7-2,TRBD2,TRBJ2-7,few,TGTGCCAGCAGCTTGGGGGGACTAGCGGGGCTTCGCGAGCAGTACTTC,CASSLGGLAGLREQYF
TRBV5-6,TRBD1,TRBJ1-1,.,TGTGCCAGCAGCTACACAGGGGAAGGGACTGAAGCTTTCTTT,CASSYTGEGTEAFF
TRBV14,TRBD2,TRBJ2-3,few,TGTGCCAGCAGCCAAGATCAGGCAGGGCGGACTAGCGGGAGGAATTTGGCAGATACGCAGTATTTT,CASSQDQAGRTSGRNLADTQYF
TRBV7-9,.,TRBJ1-3,few,TGTGCCAGCAGCCGAACCTTTACAGGGATGGAAAACACCATATATTTT,CASSRTFTGMENTIYF
TRBV7-2,TRBD2,TRBJ2-1,.,TGTGCCAGCAGCGGGGGGGCCTACAATGAGCAGTTCTTC,CASSGGAYNEQFF
TRBV10-3,TRBD2,TRBJ2-1,.,TGTGCCATGGGCACGGGGACTAGCGGGCCTCGGAGCTCCTACAATGAGCAGTTCTTC,CAMGTGTSGPRSSYNEQFF
TRBV19,TRBD1,TRBJ1-1,.,TGTGCCAGTAGTAAAGGGCCGTTGGGACAGGGTGAAGCTTTCTTT,CASSKGPLGQGEAFF
TRBV19,.,TRBJ2-7,.,TGTGCCAGTAGTCCACGCAGGTTCACCTACGAGCAGTACTTC,CASSPRRFTYEQYF
TRBV5-1,.,TRBJ1-1,medium-sized,TGCGCCAGCAGCTTGGTGGGGAAGAACACTGAAGCTTTCTTT,CASSLVGKNTEAFF